Sequencing of this TCR beta chain was carried out in a study of blood T cell repertoires in COVID-19. The CDR3 contains 17 residues. V dropped 4 bases and J dropped 0 bases, with 16 bases sitting between them. The V gene's germline CDR1 is LGHNA and CDR2 YNFKEQ. Assay: immunoSEQ multiplex PCR; the TCRdb copy retains only in-frame clones and omits some. The sample contains a few hundred thousand clones, 90% of which appear only once. This rearrangement joins TRBV4-2 to TRBJ1-3; D unresolved. The sequencing sample was made of peripheral blood. The TCR originated in a woman aged 55 to 70 with COVID-19, enrolled during active disease. CDR3 amino acids: CASSPRVSGTSGNTIYF. The CDR3, as DNA: TGTGCCAGCAGCCCCCGAGTATCAGGTACCTCTGGAAACACCATATATTTT.